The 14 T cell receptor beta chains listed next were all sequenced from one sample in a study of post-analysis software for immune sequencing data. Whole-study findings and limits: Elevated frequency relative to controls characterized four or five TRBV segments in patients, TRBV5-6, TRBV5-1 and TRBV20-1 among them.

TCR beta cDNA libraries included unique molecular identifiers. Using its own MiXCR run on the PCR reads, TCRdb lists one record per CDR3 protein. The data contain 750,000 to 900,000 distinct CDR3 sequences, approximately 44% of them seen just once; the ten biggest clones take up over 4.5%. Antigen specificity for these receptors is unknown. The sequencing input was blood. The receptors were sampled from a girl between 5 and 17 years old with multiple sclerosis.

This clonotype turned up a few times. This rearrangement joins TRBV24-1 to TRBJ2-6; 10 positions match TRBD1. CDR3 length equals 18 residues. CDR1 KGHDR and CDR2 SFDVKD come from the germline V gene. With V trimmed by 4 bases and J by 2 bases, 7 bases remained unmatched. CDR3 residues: CATSETGGDSTGANVLTF. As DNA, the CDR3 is TGTGCCACCAGTGAGACAGGGGGCGACTCGACTGGGGCCAACGTCCTGACTTTC.

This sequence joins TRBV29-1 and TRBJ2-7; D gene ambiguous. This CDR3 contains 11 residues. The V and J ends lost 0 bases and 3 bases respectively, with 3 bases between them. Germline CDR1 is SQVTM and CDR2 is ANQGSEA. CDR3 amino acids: CSVEDLYEQYF. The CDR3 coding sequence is TGCAGCGTTGAAGATCTCTACGAGCAGTACTTC.

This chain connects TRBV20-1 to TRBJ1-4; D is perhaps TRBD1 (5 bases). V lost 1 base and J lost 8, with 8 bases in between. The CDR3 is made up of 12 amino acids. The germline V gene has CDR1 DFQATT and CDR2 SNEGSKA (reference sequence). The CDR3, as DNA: TGCAGTGCTAGAGCGGGGGAAGAAAAACTGTTTTTT. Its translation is CSARAGEEKLFF.

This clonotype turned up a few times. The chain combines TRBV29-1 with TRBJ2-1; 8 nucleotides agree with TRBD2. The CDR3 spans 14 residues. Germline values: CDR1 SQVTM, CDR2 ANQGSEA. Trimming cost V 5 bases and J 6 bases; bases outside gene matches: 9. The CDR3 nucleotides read TGCAGCGTTCCCGGGACTAGTACTCGCAATGAGCAGTTCTTC. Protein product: CSVPGTSTRNEQFF.

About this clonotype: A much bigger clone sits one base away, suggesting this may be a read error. This chain's CDR3 is CASSLGAQNPYNGQFF. The CDR3 DNA sequence: TGTGCCAGCAGTTTAGGGGCCCAGAACCCCTACAATGGGCAGTTCTTC. The V call is TRBV27, the J call TRBJ2-1, with a weak D call TRBD1 (5 bases). Germline CDR1 is MNHEY and CDR2 is SMNVEV (reference sequence). CDR3 length equals 16 residues.

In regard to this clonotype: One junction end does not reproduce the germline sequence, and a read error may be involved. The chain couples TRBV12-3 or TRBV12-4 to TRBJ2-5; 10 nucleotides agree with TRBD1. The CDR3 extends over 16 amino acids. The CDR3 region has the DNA TGTGCCAGCAGTAACAGACAGGGGGCAAGGGAAGAGACCCTGTACTTC. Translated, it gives CASSNRQGAREETLYF.

The chain's CDR3 is CASSQVGLYNEQFF. CDR3 coding DNA: TGTGCCAGCAGCCAGGTGGGGCTATACAATGAGCAGTTCTTC. The chain employs TRBV3-1 and TRBJ2-1, with D possibly matching TRBD1 (5 bases). Trimming took 3 bases from V and 4 from J, leaving 10 bases between them. This CDR3 is 14 amino acids long. CDR1 and CDR2 (germline): LGHDT, YNNKEL (reference sequence).

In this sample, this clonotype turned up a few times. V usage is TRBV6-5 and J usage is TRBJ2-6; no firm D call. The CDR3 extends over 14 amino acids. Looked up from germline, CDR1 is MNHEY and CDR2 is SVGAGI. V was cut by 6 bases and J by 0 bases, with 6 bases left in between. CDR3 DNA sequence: TGTGCCAGCAGGCTAAGCTCTGGGGCCAACGTCCTGACTTTC. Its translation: CASRLSSGANVLTF.

CDR3 in DNA: TGTGCCAGTAGTATATCTAGCACTGAAGCTTTCTTT. It translates to CASSISSTEAFF. The genes are TRBV19 and TRBJ1-1, with D unclear. CDR1 and CDR2 (germline): LNHDA, SQIVND (reference sequence). The CDR3 is made up of 12 amino acids. Trimming took 2 bases from V and 4 from J, leaving 5 bases between them.

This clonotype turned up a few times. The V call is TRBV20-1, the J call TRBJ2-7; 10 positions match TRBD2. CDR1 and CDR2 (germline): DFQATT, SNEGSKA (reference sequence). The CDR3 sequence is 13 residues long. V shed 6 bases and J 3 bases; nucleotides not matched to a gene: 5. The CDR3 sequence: CSALSGRNYEQYF. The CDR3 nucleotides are TGCAGTGCCCTTAGCGGGAGGAACTACGAGCAGTACTTC.

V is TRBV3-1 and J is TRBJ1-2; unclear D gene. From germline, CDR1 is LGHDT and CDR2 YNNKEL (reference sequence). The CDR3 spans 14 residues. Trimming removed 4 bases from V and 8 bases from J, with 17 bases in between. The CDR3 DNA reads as TGTGCCAGCAGCCGAGGGATTCCCCTCGGCGGCTACACCTTC. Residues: CASSRGIPLGGYTF.

CDR3 DNA: TGTGCCAGCAGTCTGACAGGGGCGGAGACCCAGTACTTC. Translation gives CASSLTGAETQYF. This chain links TRBV6-6 with TRBJ2-5, with TRBD1 matching 8 bases. The CDR3 is 13 amino acids. Germline V gene lookup returns CDR1 MNHNY and CDR2 SVGAGI (reference sequence). V lost 5 bases and J lost 5; bases outside the gene matches: 4.

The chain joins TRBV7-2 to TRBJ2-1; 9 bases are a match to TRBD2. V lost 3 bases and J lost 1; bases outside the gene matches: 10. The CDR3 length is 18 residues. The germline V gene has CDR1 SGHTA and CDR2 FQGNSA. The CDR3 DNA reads TGTGCCAGCAGCTTGGTGCGAGCGGGAGGCAAGTCCTACAATGAGCAGTTCTTC. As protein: CASSLVRAGGKSYNEQFF.

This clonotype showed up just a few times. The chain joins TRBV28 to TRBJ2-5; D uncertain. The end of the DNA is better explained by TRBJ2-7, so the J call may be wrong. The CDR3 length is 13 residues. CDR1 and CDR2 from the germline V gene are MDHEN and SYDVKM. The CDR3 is CASSLPATYEQYF. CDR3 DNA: TGTGCCAGCAGTTTACCAGCTACCTACGAGCAGTACTTC.